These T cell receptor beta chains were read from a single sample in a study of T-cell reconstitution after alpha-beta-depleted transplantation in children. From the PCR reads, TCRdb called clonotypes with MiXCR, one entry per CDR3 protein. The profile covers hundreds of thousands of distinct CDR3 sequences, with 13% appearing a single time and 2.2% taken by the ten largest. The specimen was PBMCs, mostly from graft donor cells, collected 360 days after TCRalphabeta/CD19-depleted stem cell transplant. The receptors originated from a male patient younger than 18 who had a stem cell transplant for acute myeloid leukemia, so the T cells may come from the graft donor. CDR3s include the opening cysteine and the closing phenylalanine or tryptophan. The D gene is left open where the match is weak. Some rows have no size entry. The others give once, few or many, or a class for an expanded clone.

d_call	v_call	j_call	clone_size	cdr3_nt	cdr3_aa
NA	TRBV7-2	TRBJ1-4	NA	TGTGCCAGCAGCTACGGGACATTTGAAAAACTGTTTTTT	CASSYGTFEKLFF
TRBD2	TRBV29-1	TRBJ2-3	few	TGCAGCCTAAGCGGGACCCCCACAGATACGCAGTATTTT	CSLSGTPTDTQYF
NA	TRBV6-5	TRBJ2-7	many	TGTGCCAGCAGTTACCTCTACGAGCAGTACTTC	CASSYLYEQYF
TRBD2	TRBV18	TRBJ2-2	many	TGTGCCAGCTACCTACTAGCGGGAGGATACACCGGGGAGCTGTTTTTT	CASYLLAGGYTGELFF
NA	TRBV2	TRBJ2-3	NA	TGTGCCAGCAGAGGACTCCCAGGACGTACAGATACGCACTATTTT	CASRGLPGRTDTHYF
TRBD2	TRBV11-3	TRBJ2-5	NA	TGTGCCAGCAGCATGGGACTAGAAGGGGGAGAGACCCAGTACTTC	CASSMGLEGGETQYF
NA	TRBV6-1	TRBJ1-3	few	TGTGCCAGCGGTAACACCATATATTTT	CASGNTIYF
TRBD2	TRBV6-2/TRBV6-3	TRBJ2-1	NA	TGTGCCAGCAGGCGCAATCCGGGACTATCCGACAATGAGCAGTTCTTC	CASRRNPGLSDNEQFF
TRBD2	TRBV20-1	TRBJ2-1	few	TGCAGTGCTAGAGATTTTCGACTAGCGGGAGGGCCTGTTTATGATGAGCAGTTCTTC	CSARDFRLAGGPVYDEQFF
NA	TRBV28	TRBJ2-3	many	TGTGCCAGCAGTTCCCTCCCATCTAGCGCCAGCACAGATACGCAGTATTTT	CASSSLPSSASTDTQYF
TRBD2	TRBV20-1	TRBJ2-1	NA	TGCAGTGCTAAGAACAGCGGACTAGCGGGAAGAATTAATGAGCAGTTCTTC	CSAKNSGLAGRINEQFF
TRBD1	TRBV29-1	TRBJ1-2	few	TGCAGCGTTGATACAGGGGCCATCTATGGCTACACCTTC	CSVDTGAIYGYTF
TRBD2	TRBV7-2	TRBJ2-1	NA	TGTGCCAGCAGCTCAAAACTAGCGGGAGTTTTTAATGAGCAGTTCTTC	CASSSKLAGVFNEQFF
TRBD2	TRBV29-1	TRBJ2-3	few	TGCAGCGTTGACCAATTGTTGGGACTAGATCTCGGTGGCCCAGATACGCAGTATTTT	CSVDQLLGLDLGGPDTQYF
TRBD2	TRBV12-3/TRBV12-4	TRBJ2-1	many	TGTGCCAGCAGCCCTACAGCGGGAGGGCCTCCCTACAATGAGCAGTTCTTC	CASSPTAGGPPYNEQFF
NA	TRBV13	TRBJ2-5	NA	TGTGCCAGCAGCCCTAACGCGGCAACCCAGTACTTC	CASSPNAATQYF
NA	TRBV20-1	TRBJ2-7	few	TGCAGTGCCTCGACTGAGAACTCCTACGAGCAGTACTTC	CSASTENSYEQYF
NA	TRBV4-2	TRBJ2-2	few	TGTGCCAGCAGACTCGACTTTTCTAGAGGGGAGCTGTTTTTT	CASRLDFSRGELFF
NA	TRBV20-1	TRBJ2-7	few	TGCAGTGCTAGGTTAATCAGGGGCAACTACGAGCAGTACTTC	CSARLIRGNYEQYF
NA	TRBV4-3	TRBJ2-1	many	TGCGCCAGCAGCCAATTGACAGGACCCAATGAGCAGTTCTTC	CASSQLTGPNEQFF
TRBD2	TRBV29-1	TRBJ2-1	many	TGCAGCGTTGATCCTAGCGGGAGGAGGCAGTTCTTC	CSVDPSGRRQFF
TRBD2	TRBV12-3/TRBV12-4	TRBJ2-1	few	TGTGCCAGCAGTCCCGATCTAGCGGGTGTGACCTACAATGAGCAGTTCTTC	CASSPDLAGVTYNEQFF
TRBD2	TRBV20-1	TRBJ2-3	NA	TGCAGTGCTAGCGAGGGCGGACTAGCGGGCCGCACAGATACGCAGTATTTT	CSASEGGLAGRTDTQYF
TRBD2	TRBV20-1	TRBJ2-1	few	TGCAGTGCTCGCCGCCCTCGTCGGGCTAGCGGCAATGAGCAGTTCTTC	CSARRPRRASGNEQFF
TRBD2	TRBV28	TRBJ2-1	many	TGTGCCAGCAGTGAGCCCAGCGGGAGGGCCACCAATGAGCAGTTCTTC	CASSEPSGRATNEQFF